These 21 T cell receptor beta chains came from one sample sequenced in a study of a mutant IDH1 vaccine in newly diagnosed glioma (dated by TCRdb to about 2021). Receptor libraries were prepared by the immunoSEQ multiplex PCR assay. TCRdb re-hosts the immuneACCESS table, in-frame sequences only. Its copies lack some clones; in the studies checked, an unresolved V gene accounts for under half of them, and the cause for the rest is not known. Here the sample has around 69,000 clones; around 90% occur a single time. The top ten hold 1.5% to 2.5% of the sample. For these receptors, no antigen is known. Per the publication, the time point label means: week 35, safety follow-up. Each vaccine dose, consisting of 300 ug of a 20-mer mutant IDH1 peptide in Montanide, was administered subcutaneously with topical imiquimod. Sequenced here: PBMCs, sampled from a glioma patient whose treatment included an IDH1 peptide vaccine. Receptors originate from a man in his thirties or forties with glioma.

This clone showed up just once. J is TRBJ2-5 and V is TRBV9, with D perhaps matching TRBD1 (5 bases). Deletions cut 0 bases from V and 5 bases from J, with 17 bases between. Germline V CDR1 and CDR2: SGDLS, YYNGEE. The CDR3 covers 16 residues. The CDR3 coding sequence is TGTGCCAGCAGCGTAGACTCTCTGGGGCTGGGGGAGACCCAGTACTTC. Protein sequence: CASSVDSLGLGETQYF.

The chain carries TRBV5-8 and TRBJ2-1, with D perhaps given as TRBD1 or TRBD2 (5 bases each). Trimming removed 0 bases from V and 4 bases from J, with 17 bases in between. Germline V gives CDR1 SGHTS, CDR2 YDEGEE. CDR3 size: 17 residues. This chain's CDR3 is CASSLAVGAMQYNEQFF. In DNA form, the CDR3 reads TGTGCCAGCAGCTTGGCCGTCGGGGCAATGCAATACAATGAGCAGTTCTTC.

The rearrangement links TRBV6-1 to TRBJ2-7; 12 bases are shared with TRBD1. Unmatched junction bases numbered 5, after V lost 5 bases and J lost 6 bases. From germline, CDR1 is MNHNS and CDR2 SASEGT. The CDR3 has 14 amino acids. In DNA, the CDR3 is TGTGCCAGCAGTCCGGGACAGGGGGCGGTCGAGCAGTACTTC. Residues: CASSPGQGAVEQYF.

The chain carries TRBV6-5 and TRBJ2-5, with 8 bases aligning to TRBD1. V lost 2 bases, J lost 5 bases, and 7 bases stayed unmatched. The length of the CDR3 is 15 residues. Germline V gene data show CDR1 as MNHEY and CDR2 as SVGAGI. CDR3 amino acids: CASSYRTGQQETQYF. The CDR3 nucleotides read TGTGCCAGCAGTTACCGGACAGGGCAACAGGAGACCCAGTACTTC.

The V call is TRBV29-1, the J call TRBJ1-1; D may be TRBD1 (5 bases). The V gene's germline CDR1 is SQVTM and CDR2 ANQGSEA. V dropped 3 bases and J dropped 6 bases, with 11 bases sitting between them. The CDR3 runs 12 residues. DNA of the CDR3: TGCAGCGTTGAGGGAGGGGACCCTGAAGCTTTCTTT. This gives the protein CSVEGGDPEAFF.

The rearrangement uses TRBV15 and TRBJ2-7; D gene unclear. Trimming removed 4 bases at V and 5 bases at J, with 12 bases between. This CDR3 is 13 amino acids long. Looked up from germline, CDR1 is LNHNV and CDR2 is YYDKDF (reference sequence). Here the CDR3 reads CATSMRPEDEQYF. The CDR3 DNA reads as TGTGCCACCAGCATGCGGCCTGAGGACGAGCAGTACTTC.

The chain uses TRBV9 and TRBJ2-3; D uncertain. The V end lost 0 bases, the J end lost 4 bases, and 3 bases lay between the germline ends. CDR1 SGDLS and CDR2 YYNGEE come from the germline V gene. This CDR3 is 12 amino acids long. CDR3 coding DNA: TGTGCCAGCAGCGTAGGGGCAGATACGCAGTATTTT. Protein sequence: CASSVGADTQYF.

The V and J genes are TRBV5-1 and TRBJ1-2; D is possibly TRBD1 (6 bases). Germline V gene sequence: CDR1 SGHRS, CDR2 YFSETQ. V was clipped by 4 bases and J by 4 bases, with 17 bases between them. The CDR3 extends over 15 amino acids. CDR3 DNA: TGCGCCAGCAGCGAAGGCACAGGGACCGCCTATGGCTACACCTTC. It translates to CASSEGTGTAYGYTF.

The chain has TRBV5-4 and TRBJ1-1, with D possibly TRBD1 on 6 matching bases. V shed 4 bases and J shed 0 bases, with 10 bases lying between them. The CDR3 sequence is 14 residues long. The germline gives CDR1 SGHNT, CDR2 YYREEE (reference sequence). The CDR3 bases are TGTGCCAGCAGCCAAGACAGGTTGAACACTGAAGCTTTCTTT. Translation gives CASSQDRLNTEAFF.

The chain couples TRBV7-6 to TRBJ1-5, with 7 bases fitting TRBD1. CDR1 is SGHVS, CDR2 FNYEAQ, per germline. The V and J ends lost 5 bases and 5 bases, in that order; junction bases with no gene match: 3. This CDR3 region has 13 residues. CDR3 coding DNA: TGTGCCAGCAGCCTGGGGACAGATCAGCCCCAGCATTTT. Protein product: CASSLGTDQPQHF.

The gene calls are TRBV9 and TRBJ2-7; D gene uncertain. Trimming left V 0 bases short and J 2 bases short, with 12 bases between. CDR3 length equals 15 residues. Germline-derived CDR1 and CDR2 are SGDLS and YYNGEE. The CDR3 DNA is TGTGCCAGCAGCGTAGAGGCTACTTCCCCCTACGAGCAGTACTTC. This gives the protein CASSVEATSPYEQYF.

The chain couples TRBV5-8 to TRBJ1-4, with a weak D call TRBD1 (6 bases). V shed 4 bases and J shed 0 bases, with 13 bases lying between them. Germline V gene sequence: CDR1 SGHTS, CDR2 YDEGEE. This CDR3 has 16 residues. The CDR3 protein is CASSPWGRATNEKLFF. In DNA form, the CDR3 reads TGTGCCAGCAGCCCTTGGGGGCGGGCAACTAATGAAAAACTGTTTTTT.

Turning to this clone: Germline is not matched at one junction end, which may reflect a read error. Here the CDR3 DNA reads TGTGCCAGCAGCGTGGGGACTAGCGGCTACGCGCAGTACTTC. Amino acids: CASSVGTSGYAQYF. The V gene is TRBV9, the J gene TRBJ2-7; 11 bases fit TRBD2. The length of the CDR3 is 14 residues. CDR1 is SGDLS, CDR2 YYNGEE, per germline.

The chain is built from TRBV6-5 and TRBJ2-7; TRBD1 might be the D (5 bases). In germline, CDR1 is MNHEY, CDR2 SVGAGI. V lost 0 bases, J lost 3 bases, and 9 bases lay in between. The CDR3 consists of 14 residues. The CDR3, as DNA: TGTGCCAGCAGTTACTCGACAGAGAGCTACGAGCAGTACTTC. It codes for CASSYSTESYEQYF.

This clone was picked up a small number of times. The chain joins TRBV6-5 to TRBJ1-1, with D hard to call. Between the trimmed V and J ends, which lost 5 bases and 3 bases, there was a span of 13 bases. Germline CDR1 and CDR2: MNHEY and SVGAGI. This CDR3 is 14 amino acids long. This CDR3 reads CASSRHGSDTEAFF. In DNA form, the CDR3 reads TGTGCCAGCAGTAGACACGGGAGTGACACTGAAGCTTTCTTT.

The chain links TRBV6-1 to TRBJ1-1; a weak D match, TRBD1 (6 bases). The V gene lost 8 bases and the J gene lost 5 bases, with 15 bases spanning the gap. CDR3 length: 13 residues. CDR1 MNHNS and CDR2 SASEGT come from the germline V gene. CDR3: CASVTGSWTEAFF. In DNA, the CDR3 is TGTGCCAGCGTCACAGGGAGTTGGACTGAAGCTTTCTTT.

The rearrangement uses TRBV18 and TRBJ1-1; the D is unclear. Germline V CDR1 and CDR2: KGHSH, LQKENI. The V end was cut by 6 bases, the J end by 4 bases, with 18 bases between. CDR3 length: 15 residues. The CDR3 is CASSGLGTVTTEAFF. The CDR3 DNA sequence: TGTGCCAGCTCCGGCTTGGGTACAGTAACCACTGAAGCTTTCTTT.

J is TRBJ2-2 and V is TRBV9, with 9 bases aligning to TRBD1. This CDR3 contains 16 residues. Per the germline V gene, CDR1 is SGDLS and CDR2 is YYNGEE. The V and J ends lost 4 bases and 5 bases, in that order; junction bases with no gene match: 9. The CDR3: CASSLRTGEWTGELFF. The CDR3 DNA is TGTGCCAGCAGCCTTCGGACAGGGGAGTGGACCGGGGAGCTGTTTTTT.

This rearrangement joins TRBV9 to TRBJ1-5; 9 nucleotides match TRBD1. The V and J ends lost 4 bases and 5 bases, in that order; junction bases with no gene match: 4. Looked up from germline, CDR1 is SGDLS and CDR2 is YYNGEE. The CDR3 contains 14 residues. Written as DNA, the CDR3 is TGTGCCAGCAGCCGCGACAGGGGGGATCAGCCCCAGCATTTT. It yields the protein CASSRDRGDQPQHF.

This rearrangement joins TRBV5-6 to TRBJ1-5; D gene uncertain. CDR1 is SGHDT, CDR2 YYEEEE, per germline. The V and J ends lost 0 bases and 0 bases respectively, with 4 bases between them. This CDR3 comprises 14 residues. CDR3 DNA: TGTGCCAGCAGCTTGGCCGGTAGCAATCAGCCCCAGCATTTT. Translating gives CASSLAGSNQPQHF.

CDR3 region: CASSVDGGSYNEQFF. The CDR3 coding sequence is TGTGCCAGCAGCGTAGATGGCGGATCCTACAATGAGCAGTTCTTC. The chain uses TRBV9 and TRBJ2-1; D not resolved. The CDR3 is made up of 15 amino acids. V was shortened by 0 bases and J by 1 base, with 8 bases between the two germline ends. Germline V gene data show CDR1 as SGDLS and CDR2 as YYNGEE.